Following are 16 T cell receptor beta chains from one sample sequenced in a study of Tregs in tolerant kidney transplant recipients. The data were produced by immunoSEQ multiplex PCR, yet TCRdb's version contains in-frame clones alone and is incomplete. The sample shows 50,000 to 65,000 clones, roughly 86% of them seen only once. Recipients received nonmyeloablative bone marrow transplants from related graft donors, with transient mixed chimerism. The sample here was CD4+ T cells from blood (PBMCs), taken 6 months after the transplant. The receptors shown here come from a human patient who received a combined kidney and bone marrow transplant. Some T cells may arise from the graft donor.

The rearrangement joins TRBV7-2 to TRBJ2-7, with 7 bases that match TRBD2. The ends lost 5 bases at V and 6 bases at J; junction bases unmatched: 10. The CDR3 covers 14 residues. Germline V gene sequence: CDR1 SGHTA, CDR2 FQGNSA. The CDR3 here is CASSRGGGPIEQYF. The CDR3 DNA sequence: TGTGCCAGCAGCCGTGGGGGAGGGCCCATCGAGCAGTACTTC.

The J gene is TRBJ2-5, the V gene TRBV19; D perhaps matches TRBD2 (7 bases). TRBJ2-7 explains the end of the DNA better; the J call may be wrong. Germline lookup yields CDR1 LNHDA and CDR2 SQIVND (reference sequence). The CDR3 runs 16 residues. CDR3 sequence: CASSMESGEGSYEQYF. CDR3 nucleotides: TGTGCCAGTAGTATGGAATCAGGGGAGGGCTCCTACGAGCAGTACTTC.

This clone has only a few counts. This rearrangement joins TRBV28 to TRBJ2-1; tentative D call: TRBD2 (6 bases). The CDR3 covers 19 residues. Per the germline V gene, CDR1 is MDHEN and CDR2 is SYDVKM. V lost 1 base and J 4 bases, leaving 23 bases between the germline ends. DNA for the CDR3: TGTGCCAGCAGTTTATCAACCGGTTGGGCGGGGCTAACGTACAATGAGCAGTTCTTC. This encodes CASSLSTGWAGLTYNEQFF.

The chain couples TRBV14 to TRBJ2-5; D is possibly TRBD1 (6 bases). The CDR3 is 19 residues long. Germline-derived CDR1 and CDR2 are SGHDN and FVKESK. V lost 3 bases, J lost 5 bases, and 28 bases lay in between. The CDR3 is CASSHLRGPGRGSHETQYF. The CDR3, as DNA: TGTGCCAGCAGCCACTTAAGGGGTCCCGGAAGGGGGAGTCACGAGACCCAGTACTTC.

V and J are TRBV7-9 and TRBJ2-4, with D hard to call. Germline lookup yields CDR1 SEHNR and CDR2 FQNEAQ (reference sequence). The CDR3 runs to 12 residues. Trimming cost V 8 bases and J 9 bases, with 14 bases left between them. The CDR3 is CASCQAESIQYF. The CDR3 nucleotides read TGTGCCAGCTGTCAGGCCGAGAGCATTCAGTACTTC.

The CDR3 bases are TGTGCCAGCAAGGTTAAGACTGAGACCTACGAGCAGTACTTC. Translated: CASKVKTETYEQYF. This chain links TRBV6-5 with TRBJ2-7; D unclear. The V gene lost 7 bases and the J gene lost 2 bases, with 15 bases spanning the gap. The CDR3 runs to 14 residues. Germline CDR1 reads MNHEY; CDR2 reads SVGAGI.

The chain is built from TRBV4-1 and TRBJ2-5, with TRBD2 matching 8 bases. The CDR3 is 15 amino acids. V lost 4 bases and J lost 4; bases outside the gene matches: 8. Germline CDR1 reads MGHRA; CDR2 reads YSYEKL. The CDR3 region has the DNA TGCGCCAGCAGCCTCCACGGACTAGCCGGAGAGACCCAGTACTTC. It codes for CASSLHGLAGETQYF.

This chain connects TRBV28 to TRBJ1-1, with a tentative D call TRBD1 (5 bases). Germline V gene lookup returns CDR1 MDHEN and CDR2 SYDVKM. Trimming took 4 bases from V and 8 from J, leaving 8 bases between them. The CDR3 has 11 amino acids. The CDR3 here is CASSYRQEAFF. CDR3 nucleotides: TGTGCCAGCAGTTATAGACAGGAAGCTTTCTTT.

The rearrangement links TRBV10-3 to TRBJ2-5; 7 bases agree with TRBD2. J lost 5 bases, V lost 7 bases, and 4 bases had no gene match. The CDR3 runs to 12 residues. Germline CDR1 ENHRY, CDR2 SYGVKD. CDR3 loop: CAINNGGETQYF. In DNA, the CDR3 is TGTGCCATCAATAACGGGGGGGAGACCCAGTACTTC.

The chain links TRBV30 to TRBJ1-2; tentatively, D is TRBD1 (5 bases). This CDR3 has 13 residues. V dropped 4 bases and J dropped 2 bases, with 11 bases sitting between them. CDR1 and CDR2 from the germline V gene are GTSNPN and SVGIG (reference sequence). The DNA of the CDR3 is TGTGCCTGGACTGCGGGGACCAACTATGGCTACACCTTC. Protein product: CAWTAGTNYGYTF.

The count of this clone is one. The chain links TRBV5-1 to TRBJ2-1; 8 bases align to TRBD2. With 2 bases clipped from V and 2 bases from J, the junction kept 9 bases outside the gene matches. The CDR3 consists of 17 residues. The germline V gene encodes CDR1 SGHRS and CDR2 YFSETQ. The CDR3 nucleotides are TGCGCCAGCAGCTTTCTTCTAGCGGGCTCCCCCTACAATGAGCAGTTCTTC. Its protein product is CASSFLLAGSPYNEQFF.

This sequence joins TRBV7-8 and TRBJ2-7; 11 bases match TRBD1. Germline CDR1 is SGHVS and CDR2 is FQNEAQ. This CDR3 region has 14 residues. The junction had 6 bases not matched to a gene; V was cut back by 5 bases and J by 6 bases. The CDR3 DNA reads as TGTGCCAGCAGCCATGGACAGGGGGCCGTCGAGCAGTACTTC. The encoded protein is CASSHGQGAVEQYF.

The chain couples TRBV7-2 to TRBJ1-2; D is unresolved. CDR3 length: 15 amino acids. Trimming stripped 1 base from V and 1 base from J, with 10 bases between. Germline V gene sequence: CDR1 SGHTA, CDR2 FQGNSA. The CDR3 region has the DNA TGTGCCAGCAGCTTAGTGGCCACATATAACTATGGCTACACCTTC. Translating it yields CASSLVATYNYGYTF.

The V call is TRBV18, the J call TRBJ2-7, with D tentatively TRBD2 (6 bases). V lost 4 bases, J lost 3 bases, and 7 bases lay in between. The germline V gene has CDR1 KGHSH and CDR2 LQKENI. The CDR3 totals 12 residues. This CDR3 reads CASSRTNYEQYF. In DNA form, the CDR3 reads TGTGCCAGCTCACGGACTAACTACGAGCAGTACTTC.

V and J are TRBV5-1 and TRBJ1-3; 9 bases map to TRBD1. The CDR3 length is 16 residues. The V gene's germline CDR1 is SGHRS and CDR2 YFSETQ. Unmatched junction bases numbered 4, after V lost 3 bases and J lost 0 bases. In DNA, the CDR3 is TGCGCCAGCAGCTCGGGACAGGGAAGCTCTGGAAACACCATATATTTT. This translates into CASSSGQGSSGNTIYF. The full variable domain, its missing parts supplied by reference TRBV5-1 and TRBJ1-3, is KAGVTQTPRYLIKTRGQQVTLSCSPISGHRSVSWYQQTPGQGLQFLFEYFSETQRNKGNFPGRFSGRQFSNSRSEMNVSTLELGDSALYLCASSSGQGSSGNTIYFGEGSWLTVV.

The chain recombines TRBV18 with TRBJ1-1, with D maybe TRBD1 (5 bases). The CDR3 extends over 15 amino acids. Germline values: CDR1 KGHSH, CDR2 LQKENI. The ends were cut back, 1 base at V and 0 bases at J, with 9 bases in the middle. The CDR3 is CASSPRAGLNTEAFF. In DNA form, the CDR3 reads TGTGCCAGCTCACCACGGGCGGGGCTGAACACTGAAGCTTTCTTT.